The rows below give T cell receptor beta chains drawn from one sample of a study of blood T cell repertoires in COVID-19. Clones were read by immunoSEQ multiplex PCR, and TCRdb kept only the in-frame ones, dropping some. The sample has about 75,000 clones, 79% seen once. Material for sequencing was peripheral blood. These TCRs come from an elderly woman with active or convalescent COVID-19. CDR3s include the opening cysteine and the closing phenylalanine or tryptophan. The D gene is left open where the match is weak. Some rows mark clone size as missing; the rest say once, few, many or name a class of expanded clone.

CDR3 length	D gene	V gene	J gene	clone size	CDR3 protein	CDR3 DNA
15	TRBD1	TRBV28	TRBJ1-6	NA	CASSSLTGVLSPLHF	TGTGCCAGCAGTTCCTTGACAGGGGTCTTATCACCCCTCCACTTT
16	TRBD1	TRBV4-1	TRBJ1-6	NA	CASSQVWTGLNSPLHF	TGCGCCAGCAGCCAGGTATGGACAGGGCTTAATTCACCCCTCCACTTT
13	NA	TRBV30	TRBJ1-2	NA	CAWSVQANYGYTF	TGTGCCTGGAGTGTCCAGGCTAACTATGGCTACACCTTC
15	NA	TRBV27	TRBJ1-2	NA	CASSPRPAGPYGYTF	TGTGCCAGCAGTCCCCGTCCCGCAGGGCCCTATGGCTACACCTTC
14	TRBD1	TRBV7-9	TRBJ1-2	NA	CASSPRDSPSGYTF	TGTGCCAGCAGCCCGAGGGACAGCCCCAGTGGCTACACCTTC
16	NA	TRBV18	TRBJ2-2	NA	CASSPRGIGDTGELFF	TGTGCCAGCTCACCACGGGGAATAGGGGACACCGGGGAGCTGTTTTTT
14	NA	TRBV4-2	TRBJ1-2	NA	CASSQESGFGGYTF	TGTGCCAGCAGCCAAGAATCGGGTTTTGGTGGCTACACCTTC
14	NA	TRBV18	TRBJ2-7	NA	CASSPWVASYEQYF	TGTGCCAGCTCCCCCTGGGTAGCGTCCTACGAGCAGTACTTC
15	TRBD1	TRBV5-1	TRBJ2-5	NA	CASSTGQGDYETQYF	TGCGCCAGCAGCACAGGACAGGGCGATTACGAGACCCAGTACTTC
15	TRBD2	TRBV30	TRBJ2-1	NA	CAWSAIAGTSNEQFF	TGTGCCTGGAGCGCAATAGCCGGGACTAGCAATGAGCAGTTCTTC
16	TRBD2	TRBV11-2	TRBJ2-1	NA	CASSSLAGTSYNEQFF	TGTGCCAGCAGCTCACTAGCGGGTACCTCCTACAATGAGCAGTTCTTC
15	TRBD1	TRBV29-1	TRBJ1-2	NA	CSVDGTGGGSYGYTF	TGCAGCGTTGATGGGACAGGGGGCGGAAGCTATGGCTACACCTTC
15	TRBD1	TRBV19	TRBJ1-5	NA	CASRQGGGSNQPQHF	TGTGCCAGCAGACAGGGGGGTGGAAGCAATCAGCCCCAGCATTTT
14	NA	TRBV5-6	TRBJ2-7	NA	CASHGTQSSYEQYF	TGTGCCAGCCACGGGACTCAGAGCTCCTACGAGCAGTACTTC
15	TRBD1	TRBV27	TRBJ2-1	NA	CASSGRGRSYNEQFF	TGTGCCAGCAGTGGAAGGGGGCGATCCTACAATGAGCAGTTCTTC
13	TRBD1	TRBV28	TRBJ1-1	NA	CASVTGMNTEAFF	TGTGCCAGTGTGACAGGGATGAACACTGAAGCTTTCTTT
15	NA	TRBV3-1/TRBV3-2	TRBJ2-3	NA	CASSQKGLSTDTQYF	TGTGCCAGCAGCCAAAAGGGACTGAGCACAGATACGCAGTATTTT
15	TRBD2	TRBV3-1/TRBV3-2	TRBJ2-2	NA	CASPSSGSGTGELFF	TGTGCCAGCCCTTCTAGCGGGAGCGGAACCGGGGAGCTGTTTTTT
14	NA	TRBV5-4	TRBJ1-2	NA	CASSPGQKNYGYTF	TGTGCCAGCAGCCCCGGACAGAAAAACTATGGCTACACCTTC
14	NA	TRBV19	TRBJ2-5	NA	CASSIAPDSEAQYF	TGTGCCAGTAGTATTGCCCCGGACTCTGAGGCCCAGTACTTC
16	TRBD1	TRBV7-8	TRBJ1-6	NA	CASSIPGTGDNSPLHF	TGTGCCAGCAGCATTCCCGGGACAGGGGATAATTCACCCCTCCACTTT
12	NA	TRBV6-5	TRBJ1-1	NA	CASTPRGTEAFF	TGTGCCAGCACCCCCAGGGGCACTGAAGCTTTCTTT
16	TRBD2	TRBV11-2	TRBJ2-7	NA	CASSHWGLAGRFEQYF	TGTGCCAGCAGCCACTGGGGACTAGCGGGGAGGTTCGAGCAGTACTTC
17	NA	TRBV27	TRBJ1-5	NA	CASSLRRGSGPNQPQHF	TGTGCCAGCAGTTTAAGGCGGGGAAGTGGACCCAATCAGCCCCAGCATTTT
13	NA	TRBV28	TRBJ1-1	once	CASSVILQVVAFF	TGTGCCAGCAGTGTAATACTTCAGGTCGTAGCTTTCTTT
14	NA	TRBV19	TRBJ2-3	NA	CASKGDPGTDTQYF	TGTGCCAGTAAAGGGGATCCAGGCACAGATACGCAGTATTTT
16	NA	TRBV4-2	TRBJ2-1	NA	CASSQVVGRTGNEQFF	TGTGCCAGCAGCCAAGTTGTCGGGAGAACTGGCAATGAGCAGTTCTTC